What follows describes a single TCR beta chain. Its antigen is unknown. CDR1 MDHEN and CDR2 SYDVKM come from the germline V gene. J was trimmed by 1 base and V by 5 bases; bases with no gene match: 10. There are 16 residues in the CDR3. This entry is derived from a study of cytomegalovirus exposure and HLA in healthy donors. Study-level points and caveats: Sequencing had likely introduced a cluster of highly shared sequence variants as an artifact. According to an earlier analysis, most TCR beta V segments yielded productive rearrangements about 87% or about 30% of the time.

Healthy bone marrow donors made up the cohort. PCR involved 60 Vbeta and 13 Jbeta primers. The assay was immunoSEQ multiplex PCR, and TCRdb's table has in-frame clones only and misses some. In the table there are under 200,000 clones, 75% to 90% of which are singletons. The V call is TRBV28, the J call TRBJ2-5; 7 nucleotides align to TRBD2. The source is a woman under 30 in good health and CMV-seronegative. The sequencing sample was made of PBMCs. The CDR3 spells CASSELAALPQETQYF. The CDR3, as DNA: TGTGCCAGCAGTGAGCTAGCGGCACTCCCCCAAGAGACCCAGTACTTC.